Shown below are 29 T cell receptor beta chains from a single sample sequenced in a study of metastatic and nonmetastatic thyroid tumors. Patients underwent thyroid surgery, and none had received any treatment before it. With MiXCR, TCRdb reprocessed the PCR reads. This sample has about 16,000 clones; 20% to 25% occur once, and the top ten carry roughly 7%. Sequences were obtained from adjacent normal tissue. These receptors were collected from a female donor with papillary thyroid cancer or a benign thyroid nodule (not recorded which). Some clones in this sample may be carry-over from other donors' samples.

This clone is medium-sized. The CDR3 DNA reads as TGCGCCAGCAGTGAGTGGAATGGCGACGAGCAGTACTTC. Its translation is CASSEWNGDEQYF. The chain joins TRBV10-1 to TRBJ2-7; no firm D call. CDR1 and CDR2 (germline): WNHNN, SYGVQD (reference sequence). CDR3 length: 13 amino acids. V was cut by 1 base and J by 5 bases, with 9 bases left in between.

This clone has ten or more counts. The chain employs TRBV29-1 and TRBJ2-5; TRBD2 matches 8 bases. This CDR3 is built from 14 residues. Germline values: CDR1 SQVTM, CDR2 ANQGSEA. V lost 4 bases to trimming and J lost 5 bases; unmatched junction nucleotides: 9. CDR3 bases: TGCAGCGTTGTCGGCGGGAGGCCCGGGGAGACCCAGTACTTC. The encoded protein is CSVVGGRPGETQYF.

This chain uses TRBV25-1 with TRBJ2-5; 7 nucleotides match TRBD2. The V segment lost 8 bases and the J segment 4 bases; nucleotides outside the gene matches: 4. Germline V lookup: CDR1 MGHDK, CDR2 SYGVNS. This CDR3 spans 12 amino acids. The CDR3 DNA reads TGTGCCAGCTGGGGGGGATTAGAGACCCAGTACTTC. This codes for CASWGGLETQYF.

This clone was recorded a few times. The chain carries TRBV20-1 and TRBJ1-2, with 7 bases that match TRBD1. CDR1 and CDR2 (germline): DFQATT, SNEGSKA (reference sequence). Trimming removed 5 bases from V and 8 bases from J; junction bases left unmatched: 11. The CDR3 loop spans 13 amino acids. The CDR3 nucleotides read TGCAGTGCTTTGGCCGACAGGGTTCCGGGCTACACCTTC. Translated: CSALADRVPGYTF.

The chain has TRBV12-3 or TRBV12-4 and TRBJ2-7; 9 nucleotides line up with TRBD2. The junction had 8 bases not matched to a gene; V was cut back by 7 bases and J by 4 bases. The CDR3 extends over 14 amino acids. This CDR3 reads CASIRVAGAYEQYF. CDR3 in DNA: TGTGCCAGCATCCGCGTAGCGGGAGCGTACGAGCAGTACTTC.

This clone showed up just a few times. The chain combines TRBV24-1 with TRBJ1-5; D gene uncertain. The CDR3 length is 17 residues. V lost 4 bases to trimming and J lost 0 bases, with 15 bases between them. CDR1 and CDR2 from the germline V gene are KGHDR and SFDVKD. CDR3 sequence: CATSESSGLYSNQPQHF. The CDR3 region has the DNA TGTGCCACCAGTGAATCCTCGGGCCTGTATAGCAATCAGCCCCAGCATTTT.

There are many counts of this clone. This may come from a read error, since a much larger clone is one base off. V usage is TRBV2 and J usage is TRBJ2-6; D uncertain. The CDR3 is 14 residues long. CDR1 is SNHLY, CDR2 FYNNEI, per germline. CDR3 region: CASSGFSWANVLTF. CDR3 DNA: TGTGCCAGCAGCGGCTTCTCTTGGGCCAACGTCCTGACTTTC.

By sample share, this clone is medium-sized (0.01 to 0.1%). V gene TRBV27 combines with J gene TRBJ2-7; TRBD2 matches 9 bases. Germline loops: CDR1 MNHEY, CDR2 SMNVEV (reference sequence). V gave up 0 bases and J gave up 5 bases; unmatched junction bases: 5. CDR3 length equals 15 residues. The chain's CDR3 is CASSLSASGNDEQYF. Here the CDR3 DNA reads TGTGCCAGCAGTTTATCGGCTAGCGGGAATGACGAGCAGTACTTC.

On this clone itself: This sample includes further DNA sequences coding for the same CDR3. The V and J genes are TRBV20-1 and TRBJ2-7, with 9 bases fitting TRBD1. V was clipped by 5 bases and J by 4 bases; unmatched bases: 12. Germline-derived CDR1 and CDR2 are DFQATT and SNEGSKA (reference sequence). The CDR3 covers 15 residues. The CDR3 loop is CSAESRDRGKYEQYF. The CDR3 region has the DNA TGCAGTGCTGAATCCCGCGACAGGGGGAAGTACGAGCAGTACTTC.

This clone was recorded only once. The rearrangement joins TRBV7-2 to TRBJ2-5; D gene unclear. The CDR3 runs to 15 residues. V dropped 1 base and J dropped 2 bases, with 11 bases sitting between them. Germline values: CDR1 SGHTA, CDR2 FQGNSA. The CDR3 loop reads CASSLEYLRQETQYF. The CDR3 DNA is TGTGCCAGCAGCTTAGAGTACTTGCGGCAAGAGACCCAGTACTTC.

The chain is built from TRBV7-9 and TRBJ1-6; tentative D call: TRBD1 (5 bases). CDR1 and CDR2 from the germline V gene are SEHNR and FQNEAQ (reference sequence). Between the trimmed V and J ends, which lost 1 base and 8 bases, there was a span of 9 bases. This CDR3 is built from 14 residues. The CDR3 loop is CASSLVRGDSPLHF. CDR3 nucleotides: TGTGCCAGCAGCTTAGTTCGGGGGGATTCACCCCTCCACTTT.

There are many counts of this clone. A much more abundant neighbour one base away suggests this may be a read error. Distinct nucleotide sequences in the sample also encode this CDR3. The CDR3 is CASQPQGPDSNQPQHF. The CDR3 nucleotides read TGTGCCAGCCAACCCCAGGGCCCTGATAGTAATCAGCCCCAGCATTTT. The V and J genes are TRBV6-1 and TRBJ1-5, with TRBD1 as a possible D gene (5 bases). V was trimmed by 8 bases and J by 4 bases, leaving 21 bases between them. Germline assignment: CDR1 MNHNS and CDR2 SASEGT. CDR3 length: 16 residues.

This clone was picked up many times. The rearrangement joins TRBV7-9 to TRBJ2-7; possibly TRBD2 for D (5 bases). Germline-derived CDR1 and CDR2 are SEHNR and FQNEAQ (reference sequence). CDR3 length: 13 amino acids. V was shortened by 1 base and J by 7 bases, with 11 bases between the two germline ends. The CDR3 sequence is CASSLGPGGEQYF. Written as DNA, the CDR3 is TGTGCCAGCAGCTTAGGTCCCGGCGGGGAGCAGTACTTC.

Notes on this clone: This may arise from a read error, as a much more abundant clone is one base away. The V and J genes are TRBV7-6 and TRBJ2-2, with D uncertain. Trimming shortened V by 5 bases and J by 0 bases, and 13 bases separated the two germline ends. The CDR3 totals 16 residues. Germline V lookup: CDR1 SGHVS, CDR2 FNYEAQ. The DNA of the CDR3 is TGTGCCAGCAGCCCAGCGTGGATTACGAACACCGGGGAGCTGTTTTTT. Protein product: CASSPAWITNTGELFF. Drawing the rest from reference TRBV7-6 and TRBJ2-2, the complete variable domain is GAGVSQSPRYKVTKRGQDVALRCDPISGHVSLYWYRQALGQGPEFLTYFNYEAQQDKSGLPNDRFSAERPEGSISTLTIQRTEQRDSAMYRCASSPAWITNTGELFFGEGSRLTVL.

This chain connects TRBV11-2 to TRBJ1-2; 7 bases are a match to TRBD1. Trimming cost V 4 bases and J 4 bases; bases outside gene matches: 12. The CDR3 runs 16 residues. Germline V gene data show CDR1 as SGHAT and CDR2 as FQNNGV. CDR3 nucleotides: TGTGCCAGCAGCTCCACAACCGACAGGGTTGTCTATGGCTACACCTTC. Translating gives CASSSTTDRVVYGYTF.

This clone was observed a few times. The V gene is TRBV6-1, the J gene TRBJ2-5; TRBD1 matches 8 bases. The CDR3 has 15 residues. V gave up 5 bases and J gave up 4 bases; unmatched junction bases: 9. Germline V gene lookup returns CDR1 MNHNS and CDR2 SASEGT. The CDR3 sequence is CASSQTGQEGETQYF. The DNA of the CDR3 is TGTGCCAGCAGTCAAACGGGACAGGAGGGAGAGACCCAGTACTTC.

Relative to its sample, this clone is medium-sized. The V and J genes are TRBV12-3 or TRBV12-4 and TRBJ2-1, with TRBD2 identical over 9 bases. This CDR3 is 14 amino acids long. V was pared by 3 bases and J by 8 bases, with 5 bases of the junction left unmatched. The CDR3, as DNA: TGTGCCAGCAGTTTTTTAGCGGGAGCAGATGAGCAGTTCTTC. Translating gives CASSFLAGADEQFF.

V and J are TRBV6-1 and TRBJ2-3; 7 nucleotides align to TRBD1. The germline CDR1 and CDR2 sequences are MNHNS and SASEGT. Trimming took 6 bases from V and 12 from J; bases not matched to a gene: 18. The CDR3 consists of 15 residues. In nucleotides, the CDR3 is TGTGCCAGCAGGGCCAGGGGGTTTATCACAGATAAACAGTATTTT. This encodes CASRARGFITDKQYF.

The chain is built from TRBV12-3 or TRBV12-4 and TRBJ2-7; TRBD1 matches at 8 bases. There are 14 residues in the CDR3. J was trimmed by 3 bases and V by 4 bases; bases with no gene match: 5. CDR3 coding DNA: TGTGCCAGCAGTTGGCAGGGGGCCGTCTACGAGCAGTACTTC. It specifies CASSWQGAVYEQYF.

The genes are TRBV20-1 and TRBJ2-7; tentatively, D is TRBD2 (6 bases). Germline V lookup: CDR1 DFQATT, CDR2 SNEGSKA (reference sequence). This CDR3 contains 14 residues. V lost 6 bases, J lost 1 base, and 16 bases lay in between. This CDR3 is CSARPSAGSYEQYF. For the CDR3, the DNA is TGCAGTGCAAGGCCCTCCGCGGGGTCCTACGAGCAGTACTTC.

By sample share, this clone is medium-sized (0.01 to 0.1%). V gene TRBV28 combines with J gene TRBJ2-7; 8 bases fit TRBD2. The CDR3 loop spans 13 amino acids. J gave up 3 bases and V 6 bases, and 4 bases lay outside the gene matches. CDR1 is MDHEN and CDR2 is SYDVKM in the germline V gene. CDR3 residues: CASRTSGYYEQYF. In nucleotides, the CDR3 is TGTGCCAGCAGAACTAGCGGATACTACGAGCAGTACTTC.

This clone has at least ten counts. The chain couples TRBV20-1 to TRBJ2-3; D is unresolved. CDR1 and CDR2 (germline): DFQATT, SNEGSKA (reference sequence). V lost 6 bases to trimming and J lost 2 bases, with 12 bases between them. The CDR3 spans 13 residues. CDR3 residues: CSAPLLPTDTQYF. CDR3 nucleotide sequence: TGCAGTGCCCCCCTCCTACCCACAGATACGCAGTATTTT.

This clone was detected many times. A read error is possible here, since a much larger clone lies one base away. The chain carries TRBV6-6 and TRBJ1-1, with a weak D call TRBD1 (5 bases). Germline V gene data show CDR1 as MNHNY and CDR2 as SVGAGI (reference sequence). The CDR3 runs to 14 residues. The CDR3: CANSYGGLDTEAFF. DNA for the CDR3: TGTGCCAACAGTTACGGGGGTTTGGACACTGAAGCTTTCTTT.

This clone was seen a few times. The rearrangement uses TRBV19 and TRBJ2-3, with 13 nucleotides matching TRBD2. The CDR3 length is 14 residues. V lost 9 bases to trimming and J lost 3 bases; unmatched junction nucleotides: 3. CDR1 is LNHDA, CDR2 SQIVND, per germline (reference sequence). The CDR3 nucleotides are TGTGCCAGGAAACTAGCGGGAGGGACAGATACGCAGTATTTT. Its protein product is CARKLAGGTDTQYF.

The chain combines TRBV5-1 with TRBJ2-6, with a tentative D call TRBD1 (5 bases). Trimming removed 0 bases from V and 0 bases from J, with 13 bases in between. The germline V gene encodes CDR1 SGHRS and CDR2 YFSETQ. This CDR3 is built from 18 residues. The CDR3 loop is CASSLEGQGYSGANVLTF. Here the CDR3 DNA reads TGCGCCAGCAGCTTGGAGGGGCAGGGATACTCTGGGGCCAACGTCCTGACTTTC.

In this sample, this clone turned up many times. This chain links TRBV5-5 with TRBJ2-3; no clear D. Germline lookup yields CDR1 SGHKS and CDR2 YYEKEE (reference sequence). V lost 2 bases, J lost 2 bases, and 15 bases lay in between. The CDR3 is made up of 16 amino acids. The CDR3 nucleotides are TGTGCCAGCAGCTTAGGTCCGCCACCGCTCACAGATACGCAGTATTTT. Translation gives CASSLGPPPLTDTQYF.

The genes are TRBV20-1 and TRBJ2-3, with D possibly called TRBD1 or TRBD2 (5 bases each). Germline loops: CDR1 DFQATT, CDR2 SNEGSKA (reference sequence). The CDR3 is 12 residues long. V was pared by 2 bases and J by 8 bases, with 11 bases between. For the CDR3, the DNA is TGCAGTGCTAGAAACCCGGGACCTACGCAGTATTTT. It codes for CSARNPGPTQYF.

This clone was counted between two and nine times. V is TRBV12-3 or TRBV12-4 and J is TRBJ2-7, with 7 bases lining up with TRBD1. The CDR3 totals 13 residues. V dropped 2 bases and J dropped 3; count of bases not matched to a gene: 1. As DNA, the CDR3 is TGTGCCAGCAGTTTAAGACAGGGCTACGAGCAGTACTTC. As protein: CASSLRQGYEQYF.

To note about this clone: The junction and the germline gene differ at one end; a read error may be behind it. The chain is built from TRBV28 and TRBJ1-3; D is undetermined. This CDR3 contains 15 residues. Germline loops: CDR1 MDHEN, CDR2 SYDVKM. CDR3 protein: CASSPSRSPGITIYF. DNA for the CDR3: TGTGCCAGCAGTCCTTCCCGGTCCCCAGGAATCACCATATATTTT.